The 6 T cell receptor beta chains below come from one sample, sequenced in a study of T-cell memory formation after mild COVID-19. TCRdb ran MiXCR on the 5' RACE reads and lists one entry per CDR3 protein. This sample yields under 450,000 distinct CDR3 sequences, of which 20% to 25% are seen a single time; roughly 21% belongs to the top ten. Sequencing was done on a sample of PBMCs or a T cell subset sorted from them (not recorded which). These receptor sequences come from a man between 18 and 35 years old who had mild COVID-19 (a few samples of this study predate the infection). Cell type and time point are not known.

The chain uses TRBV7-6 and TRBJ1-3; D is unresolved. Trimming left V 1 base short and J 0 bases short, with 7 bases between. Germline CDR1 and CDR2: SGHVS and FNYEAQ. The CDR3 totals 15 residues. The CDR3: CASSLGLNSGNTIYF. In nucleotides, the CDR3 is TGTGCCAGCAGCTTAGGTTTGAACTCTGGAAACACCATATATTTT.

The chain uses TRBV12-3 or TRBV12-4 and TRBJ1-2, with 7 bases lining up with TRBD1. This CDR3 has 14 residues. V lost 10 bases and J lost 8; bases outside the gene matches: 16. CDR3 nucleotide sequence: TGTGCCATCGGGAGGACAGGCTCCAGGCTCGGCTACACCTTC. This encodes CAIGRTGSRLGYTF.

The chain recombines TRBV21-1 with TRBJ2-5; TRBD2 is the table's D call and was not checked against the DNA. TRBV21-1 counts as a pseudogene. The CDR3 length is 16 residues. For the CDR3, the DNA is TGTGCCAGCAGCAATCCAGCTAGCGGGGGCGGTGAGACCCAGTACTTC. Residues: CASSNPASGGGETQYF.

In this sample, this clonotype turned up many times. In DNA form, the CDR3 reads TGTGCCGCCAGCGGTGCTAGCGTCACAGATACGCAGTATTTT. This codes for CAASGASVTDTQYF. V is TRBV7-2 and J is TRBJ2-3; weak D call: TRBD2 (6 bases). Germline lookup yields CDR1 SGHTA and CDR2 FQGNSA. Trimming removed 11 bases from V and 2 bases from J, with 17 bases in between. The CDR3 totals 14 residues.

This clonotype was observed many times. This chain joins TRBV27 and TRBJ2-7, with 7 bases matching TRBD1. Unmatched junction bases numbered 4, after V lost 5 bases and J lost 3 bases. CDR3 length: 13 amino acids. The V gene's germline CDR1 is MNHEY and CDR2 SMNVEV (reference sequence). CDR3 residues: CASSPTGLYEQYF. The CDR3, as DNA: TGTGCCAGCAGTCCGACAGGGCTCTACGAGCAGTACTTC.

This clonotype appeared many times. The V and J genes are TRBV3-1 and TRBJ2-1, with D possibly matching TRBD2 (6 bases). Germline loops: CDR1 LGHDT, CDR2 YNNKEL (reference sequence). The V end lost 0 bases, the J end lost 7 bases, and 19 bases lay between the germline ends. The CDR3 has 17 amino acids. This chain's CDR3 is CASSQEFSNGGRNEQFF. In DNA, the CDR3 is TGTGCCAGCAGCCAAGAGTTCAGTAACGGGGGAAGGAATGAGCAGTTCTTC.